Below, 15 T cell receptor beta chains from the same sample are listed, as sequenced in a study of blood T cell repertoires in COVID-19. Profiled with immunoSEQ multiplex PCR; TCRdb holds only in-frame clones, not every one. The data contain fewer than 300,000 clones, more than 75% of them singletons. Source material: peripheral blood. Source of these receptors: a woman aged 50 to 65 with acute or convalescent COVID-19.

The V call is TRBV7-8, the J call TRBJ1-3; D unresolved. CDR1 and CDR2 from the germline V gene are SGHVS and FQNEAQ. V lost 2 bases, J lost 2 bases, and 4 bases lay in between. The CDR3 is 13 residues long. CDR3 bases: TGTGCCAGCAGCTTATATCCTGGAAACACCATATATTTT. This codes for CASSLYPGNTIYF.

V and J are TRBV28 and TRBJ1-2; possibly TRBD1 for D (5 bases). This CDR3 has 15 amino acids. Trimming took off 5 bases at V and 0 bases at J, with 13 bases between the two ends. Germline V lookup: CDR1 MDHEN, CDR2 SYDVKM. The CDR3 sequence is CASSQNRYTNYGYTF. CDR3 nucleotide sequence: TGTGCCAGCAGTCAGAACAGGTACACTAACTATGGCTACACCTTC.

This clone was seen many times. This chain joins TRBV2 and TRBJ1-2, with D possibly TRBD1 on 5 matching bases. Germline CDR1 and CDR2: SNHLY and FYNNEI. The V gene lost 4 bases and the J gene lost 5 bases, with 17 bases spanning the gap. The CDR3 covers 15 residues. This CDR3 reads CASSVGPDGGYGYTF. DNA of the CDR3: TGTGCCAGCAGTGTAGGCCCCGATGGGGGGTATGGCTACACCTTC.

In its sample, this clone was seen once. In DNA form, the CDR3 reads TGTGCCACCAGTGAGGGGACAGAACGCTATGGCTACACCTTC. Protein product: CATSEGTERYGYTF. This chain uses TRBV24-1 with TRBJ1-2; 7 positions agree with TRBD1. CDR3 length equals 14 residues. J gave up 4 bases and V 4 bases, and 5 bases lay outside the gene matches. In germline, CDR1 is KGHDR, CDR2 SFDVKD.

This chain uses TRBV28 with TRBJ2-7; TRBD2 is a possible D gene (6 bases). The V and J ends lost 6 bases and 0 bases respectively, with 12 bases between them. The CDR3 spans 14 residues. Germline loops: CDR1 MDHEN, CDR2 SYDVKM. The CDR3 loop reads CASRRRGDSYEQYF. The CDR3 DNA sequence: TGTGCCAGCAGAAGGAGGGGAGACTCCTACGAGCAGTACTTC.

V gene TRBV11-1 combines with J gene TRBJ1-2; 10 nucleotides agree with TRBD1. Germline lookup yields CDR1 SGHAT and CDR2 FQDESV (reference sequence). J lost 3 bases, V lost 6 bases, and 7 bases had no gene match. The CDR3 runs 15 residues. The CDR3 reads CASSPRTGGDYGYTF. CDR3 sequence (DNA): TGTGCCAGCAGTCCCCGGACAGGGGGTGACTATGGCTACACCTTC.

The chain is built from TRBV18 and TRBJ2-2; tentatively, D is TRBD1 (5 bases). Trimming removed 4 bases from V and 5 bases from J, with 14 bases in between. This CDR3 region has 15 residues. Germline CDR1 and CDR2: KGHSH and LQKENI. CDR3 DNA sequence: TGTGCCAGCTCACTTGCAGGGTTAACTACCGGGGAGCTGTTTTTT. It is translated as CASSLAGLTTGELFF.

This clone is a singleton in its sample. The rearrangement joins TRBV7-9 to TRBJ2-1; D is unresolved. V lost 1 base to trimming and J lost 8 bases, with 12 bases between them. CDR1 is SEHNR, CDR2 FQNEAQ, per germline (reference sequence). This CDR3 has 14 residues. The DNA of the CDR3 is TGTGCCAGCAGCTTAGGTGGGCCAAGCCATGAGCAGTTCTTC. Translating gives CASSLGGPSHEQFF.

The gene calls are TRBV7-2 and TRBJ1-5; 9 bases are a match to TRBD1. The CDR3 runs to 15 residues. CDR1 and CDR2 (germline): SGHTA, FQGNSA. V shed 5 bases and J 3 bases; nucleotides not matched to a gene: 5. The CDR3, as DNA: TGTGCCAGCAGCCGCCGGACAGGGGACAATCAGCCCCAGCATTTT. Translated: CASSRRTGDNQPQHF.

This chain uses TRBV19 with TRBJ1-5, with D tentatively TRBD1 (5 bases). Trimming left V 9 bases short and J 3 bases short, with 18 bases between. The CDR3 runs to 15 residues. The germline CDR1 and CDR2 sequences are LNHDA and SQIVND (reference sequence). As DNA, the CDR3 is TGTGCCAGCGGCACCCGGGACTTCATCAATCAGCCCCAGCATTTT. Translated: CASGTRDFINQPQHF.

This CDR3 is CAIRPSTGLDTIYF. In nucleotides, the CDR3 is TGTGCCATCAGGCCTTCGACAGGGTTAGACACCATATATTTT. This sequence joins TRBV10-3 and TRBJ1-3, with 7 bases aligning to TRBD1. CDR3 length: 14 amino acids. V shed 6 bases, J shed 8 bases, and the junction held 10 bases outside the gene matches. In germline, CDR1 is ENHRY, CDR2 SYGVKD.

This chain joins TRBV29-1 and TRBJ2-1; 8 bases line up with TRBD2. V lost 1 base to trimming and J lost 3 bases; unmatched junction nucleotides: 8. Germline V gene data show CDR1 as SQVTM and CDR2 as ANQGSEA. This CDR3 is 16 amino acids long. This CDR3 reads CSVEGGAGGNYNEQFF. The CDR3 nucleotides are TGCAGCGTTGAAGGCGGGGCGGGAGGAAACTACAATGAGCAGTTCTTC.

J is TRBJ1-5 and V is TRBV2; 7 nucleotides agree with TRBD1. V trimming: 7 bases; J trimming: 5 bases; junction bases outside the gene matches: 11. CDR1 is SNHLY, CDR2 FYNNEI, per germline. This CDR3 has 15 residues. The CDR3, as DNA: TGTGCCAGCACCCTAGAGACAGGGATTGATCAGCCCCAGCATTTT. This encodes CASTLETGIDQPQHF.

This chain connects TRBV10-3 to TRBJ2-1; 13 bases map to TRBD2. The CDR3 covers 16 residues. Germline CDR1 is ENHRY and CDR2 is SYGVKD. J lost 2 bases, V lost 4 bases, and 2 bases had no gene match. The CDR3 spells CAISVGLAGAYNEQFF. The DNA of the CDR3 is TGTGCCATCAGTGTAGGACTAGCGGGAGCCTACAATGAGCAGTTCTTC.

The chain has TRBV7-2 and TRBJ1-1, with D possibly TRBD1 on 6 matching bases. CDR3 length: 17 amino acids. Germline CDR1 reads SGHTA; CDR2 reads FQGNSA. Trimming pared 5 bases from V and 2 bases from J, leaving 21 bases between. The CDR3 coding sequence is TGTGCCAGCAGCCAGGGCAGGGGCTACTTTTTAAACACTGAAGCTTTCTTT. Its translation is CASSQGRGYFLNTEAFF.